This T cell receptor beta chain was sequenced during a study of regulatory T cells in long-lasting Graves disease (dated by TCRdb to about 2021). Describing the broader study: In the newly diagnosed Graves' disease group, patients had been taking antithyroid drugs for less than 3 months. Persistent Graves' disease patients were compared with newly diagnosed Graves' disease patients by peripheral blood TCR sequencing and RNA sequencing. A total of 33 samples underwent TCR sequencing, from about 13 patients with persistent Graves' disease and 20 or so patients with newly diagnosed Graves' disease. The study took place in China and was registered as a clinical trial. The paper's findings and limits, for the study overall: Lower TCR Shannon entropy and fewer highly expanded clones were observed in persistent Graves' disease patients than in newly diagnosed patients, which suggested clonal expansion. Preferential use of TRBV28, TRBJ1-2 and TRBJ2-5 was observed in persistent disease, whereas TRBV20-1 and TRBJ2-1 were favored in newly diagnosed disease. As a limitation, the authors acknowledged that the small sample size may reduce accuracy. Persistent patients shared more public clonotypes among themselves (2,741) than newly diagnosed patients did (approximately 900). Peripheral blood alone was examined, since thyroid tissue, which constituted the primary lesion, could not be accessed. Only the TCR beta chain was sequenced and analyzed.

From its cysteine to its phenylalanine, the CDR3 spans 12 amino acids. Kept here is only the CDR3 DNA, which spans 36 bases and is read in frame from base 1. V is cut by 5 bases and J by 8 bases, and the space between the germline ends is 10 bases. The germline V gene sets CDR1 to MDHEN and CDR2 to SYDVKM. The method was multiplex PCR. Sequencing took place on an Illumina HiSeq 4000. CDR3 regions were amplified by Arm-PCR with iRepertoire HTBI primers to construct TCR beta libraries. Gel purification was performed on PCR products prior to sequencing. In the source study's methods: Across samples, fewer than 70 TRBV and 13 to 15 TRBJ segments were identified and used for gene usage analysis of CDR3 amino acid clonotypes. Filtered high-quality paired reads were merged into contigs using COPE and FqMerger. BLAST was used to align contigs to IMGT TRBV, TRBD and TRBJ reference genes, with CDR3 defined following IMGT. Any clonotype with a frequency above 0.1% was classified as a highly expanded clone. Shannon entropy served as the measure of repertoire diversity, while the Gini coefficient captured V-J evenness. Clonotypes shared by more than one individual were considered public. The public reads were quality trimmed at Q25 with fastp and then assembled into clones with MiXCR by TCRdb, keeping productive beta chains. CDR3 protein sequences are deduplicated, and each keeps its most common genes and DNA. TCRdb, rather than the study authors, made the V and J calls. This sample gives 550,000 to 650,000 distinct CDR3 sequences in total; about 16% of them show up just once. The ten largest clones capture 12% of the sample.

The time point label here, explained by the study, means: newly diagnosed GD, antithyroid drugs for less than 3 months. For both TCR sequencing and RNA sequencing, RNA was extracted from PBMCs using TRIzol. Graves' disease was diagnosed according to American Thyroid Association guidelines. Patients for the study were recruited at an endocrinology department in Xi'an, China. Each patient gave approximately 10 milliliters of peripheral blood, collected in an EDTA anticoagulant tube. Ficoll Paque Plus density gradient separation was used to isolate PBMCs, and no further T cell sorting was performed. RNA quality was checked with an Agilent 2100 Bioanalyzer and agarose gel, and concentration with a NanoDrop 2000. This clonotype has a count of ten or more. Its antigen target is currently unknown. No base quality values were provided; no much bigger clone lies one nucleotide off. The data also belong to a second study, concerning T cells in Graves' hyperthyroidism and ophthalmopathy. As noted in the second study: A patient counted as having stable Graves' hyperthyroidism if no progression to ophthalmopathy occurred over 18 months of follow-up. Hyperthyroidism patients were aged 18 to 65 years and newly diagnosed, with disease duration of less than 2 months. Exclusion was applied to patients with uncontrolled infections, other autoimmune diseases, pregnancy or lactation. Diagnoses relied on clinical symptoms, serum thyroxine and TRAb, thyroid ultrasound and orbital computed tomography. The first round of RT-PCR for the TCR CDR3 was performed with the HTBI primer set and the Qiagen OneStep RT-PCR kit. Most expanded thyroid clonotypes (frequency above 0.001) were also detected in blood, a finding suggesting that blood repertoires may reflect thyroid immune responses. A 13 V-J signature model separated ophthalmopathy from stable hyperthyroidism, with about 90% sensitivity and approximately 81% specificity in cross-validation and 80%/75% in testing. In validation, progression to ophthalmopathy was predicted by the model with approximately 67% sensitivity and roughly 76% specificity, a median of approximately 6.5 months before onset. To identify TCR V-J signatures that set the groups apart, the researchers used a discovery cohort of 90 to 100 patients, made up of under 50 with Graves' ophthalmopathy and 55 to 65 with stable Graves' hyperthyroidism. Prospective prediction of ophthalmopathy was tested in an independent validation cohort consisting of 18 hyperthyroidism patients and some 17 patients who later progressed to ophthalmopathy. The approximately 100 discovery patients were divided at random into training and test sets in a 7:3 ratio. The study also compared thyroid tissue and blood T-cell repertoires from more than five Graves' hyperthyroidism patients. Following sampling, methimazole starting at 30 mg daily was given to hyperthyroidism patients, and high-dose intravenous methylprednisolone was given to ophthalmopathy patients. Libraries were constructed in a second round of multiplex PCR, after which size selection and purification were carried out. Libraries were sequenced paired-end with 100 bp reads on an Illumina HiSeq2000. SOAPnuke was used to process the raw data, throwing out any read that contained adapters or uncalled bases, had a mean Phred below 15, or lacked an exact constant-primer or identifier match. COPE v1.2.5 was used to merge the high-quality paired reads, and each unique nucleotide sequence was defined as a clonotype. MiTCR v1.1 was used to align clonotypes to the IMGT TRBV, TRBD and TRBJ reference segments. The analysis included only V-J combinations with a frequency above 0.0001, which together covered roughly 99% of the repertoires. The TCS score was defined as the ratio of F50 (clonal expansion) to E x V (chaos), calculated using BLOSUM62-based TCRdist between CDR3 peptides within each V-J. Welch's t-statistics and random forest reduced 500 to 650 V-J features to 13, which were used in a naive Bayes classifier (R e1071). Sample size was not statistically predetermined, and investigators were not blinded to group allocation. TCR Vbeta CDR3 sequencing of some 140 peripheral blood samples (approximately 44 ophthalmopathy, over 70 hyperthyroidism and some 17 progressor patients) is reported in the paper.

The chain is encoded by TRBV28 joined to TRBJ2-1, with the D gene not confidently named. The receptor's source is a man aged 18-30 years with Graves disease. Donor details come from another sample of the same person, matched by shared clones. Sequencing was performed on peripheral blood mononuclear cells (PBMCs), taken at new diagnosis, from a patient treated with antithyroid drugs. The CDR3 reads as follows: CASSPRVYEQFF. The nucleotide sequence reads TGTGCCAGCAGTCCAAGGGTGTATGAGCAGTTCTTC.